This T cell receptor beta chain originates from a study of Ad26.COV2.S vaccination and SARS-CoV-2 variants. Libraries were prepared by immunoSEQ multiplex PCR; TCRdb keeps only in-frame clonotypes and omits some of them. The sample has tens of thousands of clones, 83% seen once. A remark on this clone: At the DNA level, this CDR3 is encoded by other sequences in the same sample as well.

This CDR3 is 14 amino acids long. Trimming took 0 bases from V and 0 from J, leaving 5 bases between them. Germline CDR1 MGHRA, CDR2 YSYEKL. Sequenced here: peripheral blood, sampled after recovery from COVID-19. This TCR was recovered from a human donor who had recovered from COVID-19. The chain has TRBV4-1 and TRBJ1-1; D not resolved. This chain's CDR3 is CASSQERLNTEAFF. In DNA form, the CDR3 reads TGCGCCAGCAGCCAAGAGCGGCTGAACACTGAAGCTTTCTTT.